This TCR beta chain originates from a study of CD8 T cells in ankylosing spondylitis. The study, taken as a whole, reports: One TCR beta motif, made up of seven to nine highly homologous variants, appeared characteristic of ankylosing spondylitis blood. Within peripheral blood, clones linked to disease were CD8+ and relatively rare. It was reported that disease-linked clones were significantly enriched in matched ankylosing spondylitis synovial fluid.

Library preparation for TCR beta used quantitative 5'-RACE with molecular barcodes. TCRdb analysed the 5' RACE reads with MiXCR anew, one entry per CDR3 protein. The table has roughly 160,000 distinct CDR3 sequences, 11% seen once; the top ten hold almost 30%. This CDR3 is built from 15 residues. With 0 bases clipped from V and 3 bases from J, the junction kept 0 bases outside the gene matches. The germline gives CDR1 SGHRS, CDR2 YFSETQ. There are many counts of this clonotype. What it binds is unknown. The V call is TRBV5-1, the J call TRBJ2-2; 9 bases match TRBD2. The TCR was taken from a male donor with ankylosing spondylitis or in good health (not recorded which). Sequencing input: blood, either unsorted or a sorted T cell fraction (not recorded which). The CDR3: CASSLGLADTGELFF. The CDR3 DNA is TGCGCCAGCAGCTTGGGACTAGCGGACACCGGGGAGCTGTTTTTT.